Sequencing of this T cell receptor (beta chain) was carried out in a study of immune characterization of retroperitoneal liposarcoma. TCRdb reprocessed the PCR reads with MiXCR, giving one entry per CDR3 protein. This sample has thousands of distinct CDR3 sequences, with more than 40% found just once. This CDR3 spans 17 amino acids. With V trimmed by 5 bases and J by 4 bases, 8 bases remained unmatched. Germline assignment: CDR1 MNHNS and CDR2 SASEGT. This chain connects TRBV6-1 to TRBJ2-3; 14 nucleotides line up with TRBD2. The specimen was tumor tissue. The clonotype originates from a male donor with retroperitoneal liposarcoma. The chain's CDR3 is CASSRRLAGGLADTQYF. In DNA, the CDR3 is TGTGCCAGCAGTCGTCGACTAGCGGGAGGGCTGGCAGATACGCAGTATTTT.